Shown below are 18 T cell receptor beta chains from a single sample sequenced in a study of blood T cell repertoires in COVID-19 (dated by TCRdb to about 2020). Libraries came from the immunoSEQ multiplex PCR assay. Entries here come from immuneACCESS through TCRdb and include only in-frame sequences with V and J called. Some clones fail to appear in such tables; in the studies checked, an unresolved V gene covers under half of the shortfall, and the cause of the remainder is unknown. The sample records about 260,000 clones, about 88% of which are singletons. Roughly 4.9% of the sample comes from the top ten. Sequencing was carried out using peripheral blood. The receptors were gathered from a woman aged 55-69 years with COVID-19, enrolled during active disease.

This clone came up once. This chain uses TRBV7-9 with TRBJ2-5; 12 nucleotides line up with TRBD2. This CDR3 comprises 18 residues. With V trimmed by 3 bases and J by 0 bases, 8 bases remained unmatched. CDR1 and CDR2 from the germline V gene are SEHNR and FQNEAQ (reference sequence). CDR3 loop: CASSFPPSGRGYQETQYF. The CDR3, as DNA: TGTGCCAGCAGCTTTCCCCCTAGCGGGAGGGGGTACCAAGAGACCCAGTACTTC.

This clone was seen just once. The V call is TRBV5-8, the J call TRBJ2-1; 9 nucleotides match TRBD2. Germline V lookup: CDR1 SGHTS, CDR2 YDEGEE. Trimming at V came to 6 bases and at J to 3 bases, leaving 13 bases not matched to a gene. The CDR3 extends over 17 amino acids. CDR3 region: CASTLRGGRAFYNEQFF. The CDR3 DNA is TGTGCCAGCACCCTGCGTGGCGGGAGGGCCTTCTACAATGAGCAGTTCTTC.

The V and J genes are TRBV2 and TRBJ1-2; D may be TRBD1 (6 bases). CDR3 size: 15 residues. CDR1 is SNHLY, CDR2 FYNNEI, per germline. With 5 bases removed from V and 0 bases from J, the gap between germline ends came to 13 bases. CDR3 residues: CASSLDRTSNYGYTF. The CDR3 DNA is TGTGCCAGCAGTCTAGACAGGACATCTAACTATGGCTACACCTTC.

The chain uses TRBV7-9 and TRBJ1-1; TRBD1 might be the D (5 bases). The CDR3 is 14 residues long. Trimming removed 3 bases at V and 9 bases at J, with 17 bases between. Germline V gene lookup returns CDR1 SEHNR and CDR2 FQNEAQ (reference sequence). The CDR3 DNA reads as TGTGCCAGCAGCTTCTATAACTCAGGGCGCCAAGCTTTCTTT. Translating it yields CASSFYNSGRQAFF.

The genes are TRBV9 and TRBJ2-1; TRBD1 matches 8 bases. After removal of 1 base from V and 7 bases from J, the junction contained 7 bases not matched to a gene. CDR1 is SGDLS and CDR2 is YYNGEE in the germline V gene. CDR3 length: 15 residues. CDR3 DNA sequence: TGTGCCAGCAGCGTACGGCAGGGGGCAGAAAATGAGCAGTTCTTC. It translates to CASSVRQGAENEQFF.

The chain combines TRBV20-1 with TRBJ1-5; 9 nucleotides agree with TRBD1. Germline assignment: CDR1 DFQATT and CDR2 SNEGSKA (reference sequence). The CDR3 length is 16 residues. V lost 3 bases, J lost 2 bases, and 8 bases stayed unmatched. In DNA form, the CDR3 reads TGCAGTGCTAGTAATTGGGGACAGGGAGGCAATCAGCCCCAGCATTTT. Translated, it gives CSASNWGQGGNQPQHF.

The chain has TRBV3-1 (or the pseudogene TRBV3-2) and TRBJ2-4, with no clear D. The germline gives CDR1 LGHDT, CDR2 YNNKEL (reference sequence). The V end lost 4 bases, the J end lost 9 bases, and 13 bases lay between the germline ends. The CDR3 extends over 13 amino acids. The chain's CDR3 is CASSPPTIPIQYF. The DNA for the CDR3 is TGTGCCAGCAGCCCACCTACTATACCCATTCAGTACTTC.

The V and J genes are TRBV5-4 and TRBJ2-1; 13 bases fit TRBD2. CDR1 and CDR2 (germline): SGHNT, YYREEE (reference sequence). V trimming: 4 bases; J trimming: 5 bases; junction bases outside the gene matches: 6. This CDR3 is built from 16 residues. The CDR3 loop is CASSQGGLAGDNEQFF. In DNA, the CDR3 is TGTGCCAGCAGCCAGGGCGGACTAGCGGGGGACAATGAGCAGTTCTTC.

This chain links TRBV27 with TRBJ2-4, with 8 bases fitting TRBD2. The CDR3 runs 19 residues. Unmatched junction bases numbered 15, after V lost 4 bases and J lost 1 base. Germline loops: CDR1 MNHEY, CDR2 SMNVEV (reference sequence). The CDR3 loop is CASSYPSTGGAAAKNIQYF. The CDR3 DNA reads TGTGCCAGCAGTTACCCGTCGACGGGGGGGGCTGCGGCCAAAAACATTCAGTACTTC.

The chain links TRBV3-1 (or the pseudogene TRBV3-2) to TRBJ2-2, with 8 nucleotides matching TRBD2. The germline CDR1 and CDR2 sequences are LGHDT and YNNKEL (reference sequence). The CDR3 is 13 residues long. V was clipped by 4 bases and J by 6 bases; unmatched bases: 1. The chain's CDR3 is CASSRTSPGELFF. Written as DNA, the CDR3 is TGTGCCAGCAGCCGGACTAGCCCCGGGGAGCTGTTTTTT.

The rearrangement uses TRBV11-2 and TRBJ2-1; TRBD2 matches 14 bases. V was clipped by 6 bases and J by 8 bases; unmatched bases: 12. CDR1 and CDR2 (germline): SGHAT, FQNNGV. The CDR3 consists of 17 residues. This chain's CDR3 is CASSIGTSGSWGDEQFF. The CDR3 DNA follows: TGTGCCAGCAGTATCGGGACTAGCGGGAGTTGGGGGGATGAGCAGTTCTTC.

This clone occurred once. The chain joins TRBV7-2 to TRBJ1-1; the D gene is possibly TRBD1 (5 bases). V was pared by 6 bases and J by 0 bases, with 8 bases between. The CDR3 totals 13 residues. Germline-derived CDR1 and CDR2 are SGHTA and FQGNSA. CDR3 region: CASRWGVNTEAFF. The CDR3 DNA reads TGTGCCAGCAGGTGGGGGGTGAACACTGAAGCTTTCTTT.

This clone was found a few times. The chain has TRBV28 and TRBJ2-1, with TRBD2 matching 12 bases. The CDR3 has 13 amino acids. CDR1 and CDR2 (germline): MDHEN, SYDVKM. V lost 10 bases and J lost 4; bases outside the gene matches: 2. CDR3 bases: TGTGCCATGGGGACTAGCGGGTACAATGAGCAGTTCTTC. As protein: CAMGTSGYNEQFF.

This clone has more than one count but fewer than ten. The junction shows a germline mismatch at one end, possibly a read error. The chain uses TRBV7-2 and TRBJ1-1, with no clear D. CDR3 length: 14 residues. CDR1 is SGHTA and CDR2 is FQGNSA in the germline V gene. For the CDR3, the DNA is TGTGCCAGCAGCCTAGCCGGGTCGAACACTGAAGCTTTCTTT. Its protein product is CASSLAGSNTEAFF.

This chain uses TRBV3-1 (or the pseudogene TRBV3-2) with TRBJ2-1; 12 bases fit TRBD2. CDR1 LGHDT and CDR2 YNNKEL come from the germline V gene (reference sequence). Germline trimming cut 3 bases from V and 1 base from J; bases unmatched to any gene: 7. This CDR3 comprises 18 residues. CDR3 sequence (DNA): TGTGCCAGCAGCCAGCTAGCGGGAGGGCCACAGTCCTACAATGAGCAGTTCTTC. Residues: CASSQLAGGPQSYNEQFF.

The chain employs TRBV4-1 and TRBJ1-1; D not resolved. The CDR3 spans 16 residues. V dropped 0 bases and J dropped 12 bases, with 23 bases sitting between them. Germline V gene lookup returns CDR1 MGHRA and CDR2 YSYEKL. The CDR3 here is CASSQDRYQDWVHSFF. Written as DNA, the CDR3 is TGCGCCAGCAGCCAAGATAGGTATCAGGACTGGGTGCACTCTTTCTTT.

The chain is built from TRBV30 and TRBJ1-1; D is uncertain. The V gene's germline CDR1 is GTSNPN and CDR2 SVGIG (reference sequence). V lost 3 bases, J lost 1 base, and 9 bases lay in between. CDR3 length equals 13 residues. The CDR3 loop reads CAWSERRNTEAFF. As DNA, the CDR3 is TGTGCCTGGAGCGAAAGGAGGAACACTGAAGCTTTCTTT.

The genes are TRBV9 and TRBJ2-2; weak D call: TRBD2 (5 bases). The CDR3 is 15 amino acids. The V end lost 2 bases, the J end lost 0 bases, and 8 bases lay between the germline ends. Germline V gene lookup returns CDR1 SGDLS and CDR2 YYNGEE. Written as DNA, the CDR3 is TGTGCCAGCAGCGTCGGCGGGTCGAACACCGGGGAGCTGTTTTTT. This codes for CASSVGGSNTGELFF.